Here is one T cell receptor (beta chain) with its context. This sample is part of a study of T cell clonotyping in hematopoietic cell transplantation. The germline gives CDR1 SQVTM, CDR2 ANQGSEA. V was trimmed by 0 bases and J by 1 base, leaving 9 bases between them. This CDR3 spans 14 amino acids. Time point here: recipient sample about 28 days before transplant, after cytoreduction. Profiled with immunoSEQ multiplex PCR; TCRdb holds only in-frame clones, not every one. The table includes over 10,000 clones, over 70% detected once. The TCR originated in a man aged 60 to 75 with acute myeloid leukemia. Some clones in this sample may be carry-over from other donors' samples. The rearrangement links TRBV29-1 to TRBJ1-1; D unresolved. The starting material was peripheral blood mononuclear cells, obtained before stem cell transplant. The CDR3 DNA is TGCAGCGTTGAAGATAGGGTTGGGAACACTGAAGCTTTCTTT. This sequence encodes CSVEDRVGNTEAFF.